These T cell receptor beta chains were read from a single sample in a study of T cells in Graves' hyperthyroidism and ophthalmopathy. Via MiXCR, TCRdb re-called the multiplex PCR reads, giving one row per CDR3 protein. The sample has 450,000 to 650,000 distinct CDR3 sequences, 14% seen once. The sequenced material came from blood. The receptors here all came from a woman between 18 and 29 years old with Graves' ophthalmopathy. Both conserved end residues are part of each CDR3. The D gene is left open where the match is weak. Size is omitted from some rows. Given values are once, few, many or a class for expanded clones.

abundance: many
len: 15
d_gene: TRBD1
j_gene: TRBJ2-7
v_gene: TRBV4-1
CDR3nt: TGCGCCAGCAGCCAAGATCCGGGACAGCCCTACGAGCAGTACTTC
CDR3aa: CASSQDPGQPYEQYF

abundance: NA
len: 15
d_gene: TRBD1
j_gene: TRBJ1-5
v_gene: TRBV4-1
CDR3nt: TGCGCCAGCAGCCAAAAACAGGGGGGCAATCAGCCCCAGCATTTT
CDR3aa: CASSQKQGGNQPQHF

abundance: many
len: 17
d_gene: TRBD1
j_gene: TRBJ2-3
v_gene: TRBV7-2
CDR3nt: TGTGCCAGCAGCTTAAGACATGGGGACAGGATCACAGATACGCAGTATTTT
CDR3aa: CASSLRHGDRITDTQYF

abundance: many
len: 20
d_gene: TRBD2
j_gene: TRBJ2-3
v_gene: TRBV7-9
CDR3nt: TGTGCCAGCAGCTTAGGACGGACTAGCGGGAGAGGTCAGGGTCCAGATACGCAGTATTTT
CDR3aa: CASSLGRTSGRGQGPDTQYF

abundance: many
len: 15
d_gene: TRBD1
j_gene: TRBJ1-5
v_gene: TRBV12-5
CDR3nt: TGTGCTAGTGGTAGCGACAGGGTAGGCAATCAGCCCCAGCATTTT
CDR3aa: CASGSDRVGNQPQHF

abundance: many
len: 11
d_gene: NA
j_gene: TRBJ2-1
v_gene: TRBV30
CDR3nt: TGTGCCTGGAGTGCCCGAGGGGCTCAGTTCTTC
CDR3aa: CAWSARGAQFF

abundance: NA
len: 14
d_gene: NA
j_gene: TRBJ2-1
v_gene: TRBV6-1
CDR3nt: TGTGCCAGCGTCTTGTATCCCTCCCGGAATGAGCAGTTCTTC
CDR3aa: CASVLYPSRNEQFF

abundance: many
len: 13
d_gene: NA
j_gene: TRBJ2-1
v_gene: TRBV28
CDR3nt: TGTGCCAGCACGAGGGCAAGAGACAATGAGCAGTTCTTC
CDR3aa: CASTRARDNEQFF

abundance: many
len: 13
d_gene: NA
j_gene: TRBJ1-2
v_gene: TRBV3-1
CDR3nt: TGTGCCAGCAGCCAAGCCGGGGGCCATGGCTACACCTTC
CDR3aa: CASSQAGGHGYTF

abundance: many
len: 14
d_gene: NA
j_gene: TRBJ1-2
v_gene: TRBV12-3/TRBV12-4
CDR3nt: TGTGCCAGCAGTCGGGACATGGCGGACTATGGCTACACCTTC
CDR3aa: CASSRDMADYGYTF

abundance: few
len: 13
d_gene: NA
j_gene: TRBJ1-2
v_gene: TRBV12-5
CDR3nt: TGTGCTAGTGGTTTGCTCCGCGAGGGGGGCTACACCTTC
CDR3aa: CASGLLREGGYTF

abundance: few
len: 13
d_gene: NA
j_gene: TRBJ1-1
v_gene: TRBV5-6
CDR3nt: TGTGCCAGCAGCCTCCTGACAGCTCCTGAAGCTTTCTTT
CDR3aa: CASSLLTAPEAFF

abundance: NA
len: 18
d_gene: TRBD1
j_gene: TRBJ1-2
v_gene: TRBV25-1
CDR3nt: TGTGCCAGCAGTGGCCGGGACAGGGGAGGCAGGTCGGCCTATGGCTACACCTTC
CDR3aa: CASSGRDRGGRSAYGYTF

abundance: many
len: 16
d_gene: NA
j_gene: TRBJ2-1
v_gene: TRBV4-3
CDR3nt: TGCGCCAGCAGCCGGGAGCGGACGCCGCGCTACAATGAGCAGTTCTTC
CDR3aa: CASSRERTPRYNEQFF

abundance: many
len: 18
d_gene: TRBD2
j_gene: TRBJ2-1
v_gene: TRBV12-3/TRBV12-4
CDR3nt: TGTGCCAGCACTGAAGGGATAGCGGGAGGGTTTATCTACAATGAGCAGTTCTTC
CDR3aa: CASTEGIAGGFIYNEQFF

abundance: many
len: 12
d_gene: NA
j_gene: TRBJ1-1
v_gene: TRBV6-2/TRBV6-3
CDR3nt: TGTGCCAGCAGTTACCCCCAAAATGAAGCTTTCTTT
CDR3aa: CASSYPQNEAFF

abundance: many
len: 13
d_gene: NA
j_gene: TRBJ1-1
v_gene: TRBV12-3/TRBV12-4
CDR3nt: TGTGCCAGCAGTTTGTACATGAACACTGAAGCTTTCTTT
CDR3aa: CASSLYMNTEAFF

abundance: NA
len: 16
d_gene: TRBD2
j_gene: TRBJ2-1
v_gene: TRBV12-3/TRBV12-4
CDR3nt: TGTGCCAGCACCCCAACCGGACTAGCGGCTCACAATGAGCAGTTCTTC
CDR3aa: CASTPTGLAAHNEQFF

abundance: few
len: 16
d_gene: NA
j_gene: TRBJ1-5
v_gene: TRBV7-8
CDR3nt: TGTGCCAGCAGCTTAGCAGGCGTTTTGGTAAATCAGCCCCAGCATTTT
CDR3aa: CASSLAGVLVNQPQHF

abundance: few
len: 11
d_gene: NA
j_gene: TRBJ1-1
v_gene: TRBV20-1
CDR3nt: TGCAGTGCCCCGACAGGCCCAGAAGCTTTCTTT
CDR3aa: CSAPTGPEAFF

abundance: few
len: 16
d_gene: NA
j_gene: TRBJ2-1
v_gene: TRBV14
CDR3nt: TGTGCCAGCAGCCATAGAGGAAGGAGCTCCTACAATGAGCAGTTCTTC
CDR3aa: CASSHRGRSSYNEQFF

abundance: many
len: 14
d_gene: TRBD1
j_gene: TRBJ1-5
v_gene: TRBV12-3/TRBV12-4
CDR3nt: TGTGCCAGCAGTTCAACAGGGGACAATCAGCCCCAGCATTTT
CDR3aa: CASSSTGDNQPQHF

abundance: NA
len: 13
d_gene: TRBD2
j_gene: TRBJ2-1
v_gene: TRBV19
CDR3nt: TGTGCCTCAAGGCGGGAGGCCACTAATGAGCAGTTCTTC
CDR3aa: CASRREATNEQFF

abundance: many
len: 14
d_gene: NA
j_gene: TRBJ2-7
v_gene: TRBV11-3
CDR3nt: TGTGCCAGCAGCCAACCCTTAGGTGTCTACGAGCAGTACTTC
CDR3aa: CASSQPLGVYEQYF

abundance: many
len: 15
d_gene: TRBD2
j_gene: TRBJ2-7
v_gene: TRBV30
CDR3nt: TGTGCCTGGATTTGGGGACTAGCGGGAGTTTACGAGCAGTACTTC
CDR3aa: CAWIWGLAGVYEQYF

abundance: many
len: 15
d_gene: TRBD1
j_gene: TRBJ2-7
v_gene: TRBV28
CDR3nt: TGTGCCAGCAGTTCCATAGACAGGGCCTCCTACGAGCAGTACTTC
CDR3aa: CASSSIDRASYEQYF

abundance: many
len: 16
d_gene: NA
j_gene: TRBJ2-3
v_gene: TRBV29-1
CDR3nt: TGCAGCGTTGAAGATAGGGCAGGAGTTAGCACAGATACGCAGTATTTT
CDR3aa: CSVEDRAGVSTDTQYF

abundance: many
len: 14
d_gene: NA
j_gene: TRBJ2-7
v_gene: TRBV12-3/TRBV12-4
CDR3nt: TGTGCCAGCAGTTTCGGGACGCTCACCTACGAGCAGTACTTC
CDR3aa: CASSFGTLTYEQYF

abundance: many
len: 15
d_gene: TRBD1
j_gene: TRBJ2-7
v_gene: TRBV7-2
CDR3nt: TGTGCCAGCAGTCCTGGACAGGGCCTTTTCTACGAGCAGTACTTC
CDR3aa: CASSPGQGLFYEQYF

abundance: many
len: 12
d_gene: NA
j_gene: TRBJ1-2
v_gene: TRBV30
CDR3nt: TGTGCCTGGAGTAGGGGGTTTCATGGCTACACCTTC
CDR3aa: CAWSRGFHGYTF

abundance: many
len: 18
d_gene: TRBD2
j_gene: TRBJ2-1
v_gene: TRBV7-6
CDR3nt: TGTGCCAGCAGCCTAGAACTAGCGGGAGTGGTCCCCTACAATGAGCAGTTCTTC
CDR3aa: CASSLELAGVVPYNEQFF

abundance: many
len: 14
d_gene: NA
j_gene: TRBJ2-7
v_gene: TRBV20-1
CDR3nt: TGCAGTGGGGACCGGGGAGGAGGCTCCTACGAGCAGTACTTC
CDR3aa: CSGDRGGGSYEQYF

abundance: NA
len: 12
d_gene: TRBD1
j_gene: TRBJ2-7
v_gene: TRBV9
CDR3nt: TGTGCCAGTGGGACAGTCCCCTACGAGCAGTACTTC
CDR3aa: CASGTVPYEQYF

abundance: NA
len: 17
d_gene: TRBD1
j_gene: TRBJ2-3
v_gene: TRBV28
CDR3nt: TGTGCCAGCAGTTCATCCTCTGGACAGGGGGCTGCAGATACGCAGTATTTT
CDR3aa: CASSSSSGQGAADTQYF

abundance: many
len: 16
d_gene: NA
j_gene: TRBJ2-1
v_gene: TRBV20-1
CDR3nt: TGCAGTGCTAGTCGAGGTTGGGTCCTCTCCTACAATGAGCAGTTCTTC
CDR3aa: CSASRGWVLSYNEQFF

abundance: few
len: 17
d_gene: NA
j_gene: TRBJ1-5
v_gene: TRBV20-1
CDR3nt: TGCAGTGCTAGTGTGGCAGGCGAACCTTATAGCAATCAGCCCCAGCATTTT
CDR3aa: CSASVAGEPYSNQPQHF

abundance: many
len: 15
d_gene: TRBD2
j_gene: TRBJ2-3
v_gene: TRBV20-1
CDR3nt: TGCAGTGCTAGAGGGGCGGGAGTCACCAGATATACGCAGTATTTT
CDR3aa: CSARGAGVTRYTQYF

abundance: few
len: 16
d_gene: NA
j_gene: TRBJ2-1
v_gene: TRBV4-2
CDR3nt: TGTGCCAGCAGCCTCCGACCCCCCGGGGACGGGAATGAGCAGTTCTTC
CDR3aa: CASSLRPPGDGNEQFF

abundance: few
len: 14
d_gene: NA
j_gene: TRBJ1-6
v_gene: TRBV7-9
CDR3nt: TGTGCCAGCAGCCCCGAAGGGGGGGACTCACCCCTCCACTTT
CDR3aa: CASSPEGGDSPLHF

abundance: few
len: 14
d_gene: NA
j_gene: TRBJ2-2
v_gene: TRBV7-9
CDR3nt: TGTGCCAGCAGACCGGGACTCCCCACCGGGGAGCTGTTTTTT
CDR3aa: CASRPGLPTGELFF

abundance: NA
len: 16
d_gene: NA
j_gene: TRBJ1-5
v_gene: TRBV4-1
CDR3nt: TGCGCCAGCAGCAGGGTCCCTCAGGGGAGGGATCAGCCCCAGCATTTT
CDR3aa: CASSRVPQGRDQPQHF

abundance: NA
len: 13
d_gene: NA
j_gene: TRBJ1-2
v_gene: TRBV18
CDR3nt: TGTGCCAGCTCACTACCCTTCCTGGAGGGCTACACCTTC
CDR3aa: CASSLPFLEGYTF

abundance: few
len: 15
d_gene: TRBD1
j_gene: TRBJ1-1
v_gene: TRBV6-5
CDR3nt: TGTGCCAGCAGTTACCCGACAGGGCTGAACACTGAAGCTTTCTTT
CDR3aa: CASSYPTGLNTEAFF

abundance: NA
len: 15
d_gene: NA
j_gene: TRBJ1-4
v_gene: TRBV4-2
CDR3nt: TGTGCCAGCAGCCTGGGCCGTCAAACTAATGAAAAACTGCTTTTT
CDR3aa: CASSLGRQTNEKLLF

abundance: many
len: 15
d_gene: TRBD1
j_gene: TRBJ1-2
v_gene: TRBV20-1
CDR3nt: TGCAGTGCTAGAGATCAGCGGGACAGAGGCTATGGCTACACCTTC
CDR3aa: CSARDQRDRGYGYTF

abundance: many
len: 16
d_gene: NA
j_gene: TRBJ1-1
v_gene: TRBV28
CDR3nt: TGTGCCACCTGGGACACGGCGTTCGATAAGAGCACTGAAGCTTTCTTT
CDR3aa: CATWDTAFDKSTEAFF